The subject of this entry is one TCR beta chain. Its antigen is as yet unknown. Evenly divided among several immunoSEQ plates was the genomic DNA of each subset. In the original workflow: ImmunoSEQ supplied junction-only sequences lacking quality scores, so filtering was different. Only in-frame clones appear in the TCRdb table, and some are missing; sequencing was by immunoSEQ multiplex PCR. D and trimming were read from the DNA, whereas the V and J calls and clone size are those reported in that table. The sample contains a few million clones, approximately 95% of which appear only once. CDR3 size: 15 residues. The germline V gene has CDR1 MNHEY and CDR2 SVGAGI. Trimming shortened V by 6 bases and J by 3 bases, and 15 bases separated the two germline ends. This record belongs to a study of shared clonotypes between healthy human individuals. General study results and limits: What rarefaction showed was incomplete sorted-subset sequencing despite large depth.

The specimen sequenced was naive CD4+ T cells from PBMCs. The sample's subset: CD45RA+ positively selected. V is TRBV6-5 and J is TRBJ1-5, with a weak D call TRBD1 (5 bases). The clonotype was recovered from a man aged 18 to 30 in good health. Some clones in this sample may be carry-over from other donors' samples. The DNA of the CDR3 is TGTGCCAGCAGGGAGGGGTTGGGGGACAATCAGCCCCAGCATTTT. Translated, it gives CASREGLGDNQPQHF.